The rows below give T cell receptor beta chains drawn from one sample of a study of blood T cell repertoires in COVID-19. Profiled with immunoSEQ multiplex PCR; TCRdb holds only in-frame clones, not every one. The table shows about 270,000 clones, with approximately 91% occurring only once. The specimen was PBMCs or T cells enriched from blood (not recorded which). Receptors originate from a woman in her thirties or forties with acute COVID-19. The CDR3 runs from the conserved cysteine through the conserved F or W. A D gene is named only where the DNA matches it firmly. Clone sizes are given selectively: once, few, many, or a class where the clone is expanded.

size: -; D: TRBD1; V: TRBV7-8; J: TRBJ2-1; CDR3: CASQNIRGRAYNEQFF; DNA: TGTGCCAGCCAGAATATAAGGGGGCGCGCCTACAATGAGCAGTTCTTC
size: -; D: -; V: TRBV30; J: TRBJ1-1; CDR3: CAWSRTGNTEAFF; DNA: TGTGCCTGGAGTAGGACGGGAAACACTGAAGCTTTCTTT
size: once; D: -; V: TRBV5-1; J: TRBJ1-5; CDR3: CASSGEGGQPQHF; DNA: TGCGCCAGCAGCGGGGAGGGGGGTCAGCCCCAGCATTTT
size: -; D: -; V: TRBV7-9; J: TRBJ1-3; CDR3: CASSLVRPSSGNTIYF; DNA: TGTGCCAGCAGCTTAGTCAGGCCATCATCTGGAAACACCATATATTTT
size: -; D: -; V: TRBV5-1; J: TRBJ2-3; CDR3: CASSPPVSGASTDTQYF; DNA: TGCGCCAGCAGCCCGCCGGTGAGTGGGGCAAGCACAGATACGCAGTATTTT
size: -; D: TRBD2; V: TRBV3-1/TRBV3-2; J: TRBJ2-3; CDR3: CASSQRTRSTDTQYF; DNA: TGTGCCAGCAGCCAACGGACTAGGAGCACAGATACGCAGTATTTT
size: few; D: -; V: TRBV7-9; J: TRBJ2-3; CDR3: CASSRATPSTDTQYF; DNA: TGTGCCAGCAGCCGCGCGACACCTAGCACAGATACGCAGTATTTT
size: -; D: TRBD2; V: TRBV5-1; J: TRBJ2-1; CDR3: CASQATGGSYNEQFF; DNA: TGCGCCAGCCAGGCCACGGGGGGCTCCTACAATGAGCAGTTCTTC
size: -; D: -; V: TRBV5-6; J: TRBJ1-6; CDR3: CASSLWEPGSPLHF; DNA: TGTGCCAGCAGTCTTTGGGAGCCGGGGTCACCCCTCCACTTT
size: -; D: TRBD1; V: TRBV6-5; J: TRBJ2-1; CDR3: CASSYQRTGNNEQFF; DNA: TGTGCCAGCAGTTACCAACGGACAGGGAACAATGAGCAGTTCTTC
size: -; D: -; V: TRBV11-3; J: TRBJ1-1; CDR3: CASSLRRQTQNTEAFF; DNA: TGTGCCAGCAGCTTACGGCGGCAGACCCAGAACACTGAAGCTTTCTTT
size: -; D: -; V: TRBV28; J: TRBJ1-3; CDR3: CAHRGSSGNTIYF; DNA: TGCGCTCATCGGGGGTCTTCTGGAAACACCATATATTTT
size: once; D: TRBD2; V: TRBV9; J: TRBJ2-1; CDR3: CASSVGLEAYNEQFF; DNA: TGTGCCAGCAGCGTGGGACTAGAAGCCTACAATGAGCAGTTCTTC
size: -; D: -; V: TRBV11-3; J: TRBJ1-1; CDR3: CASSLGGRDLYTEAFF; DNA: TGTGCCAGCAGCTTAGGGGGTCGGGACTTATACACTGAAGCTTTCTTT
size: -; D: -; V: TRBV24-1; J: TRBJ2-1; CDR3: CATSDLARFEQFF; DNA: TGTGCCACCAGTGATTTGGCGCGGTTTGAGCAGTTCTTC
size: -; D: TRBD1; V: TRBV5-1; J: TRBJ2-1; CDR3: CASSATGPGQGPGEQFF; DNA: TGCGCCAGCAGCGCTACAGGCCCGGGACAGGGGCCAGGTGAGCAGTTCTTC
size: -; D: TRBD2; V: TRBV7-3; J: TRBJ2-7; CDR3: CASSLSASGSYEQYF; DNA: TGTGCCAGCAGCTTATCGGCTAGCGGGAGCTACGAGCAGTACTTC
size: -; D: -; V: TRBV18; J: TRBJ1-1; CDR3: CASSVGQSNTEAFF; DNA: TGTGCCAGCTCAGTTGGCCAGTCTAACACTGAAGCTTTCTTT
size: -; D: -; V: TRBV27; J: TRBJ1-1; CDR3: CASTQGMSAFF; DNA: TGTGCCAGCACTCAGGGGATGTCGGCTTTCTTT
size: -; D: -; V: TRBV24-1; J: TRBJ2-1; CDR3: CATSDPRGYSYNEQFF; DNA: TGTGCCACCAGTGATCCCAGGGGTTACTCCTACAATGAGCAGTTCTTC
size: once; D: TRBD2; V: TRBV7-2; J: TRBJ2-7; CDR3: CASSPSGGVKQYF; DNA: TGTGCCAGCAGCCCATCGGGGGGGGTGAAGCAGTACTTC
size: many; D: -; V: TRBV6-2/TRBV6-3; J: TRBJ1-5; CDR3: CASSPEATNQPQHF; DNA: TGTGCCAGCAGCCCTGAAGCCACTAATCAGCCCCAGCATTTT
size: -; D: -; V: TRBV24-1; J: TRBJ2-2; CDR3: CATSDERAGELFF; DNA: TGTGCCACCAGTGACGAAAGAGCCGGGGAGCTGTTTTTT
size: -; D: -; V: TRBV4-2; J: TRBJ1-2; CDR3: CASSQDPREPKSNYGYTF; DNA: TGTGCCAGCAGCCAAGATCCCCGGGAACCGAAATCTAACTATGGCTACACCTTC
size: -; D: -; V: TRBV13; J: TRBJ2-2; CDR3: CASSPDRSNTGELFF; DNA: TGTGCCAGCAGTCCAGACAGGTCAAACACCGGGGAGCTGTTTTTT
size: -; D: TRBD1; V: TRBV29-1; J: TRBJ2-1; CDR3: CSVESQGDEQFF; DNA: TGCAGCGTTGAGTCGCAGGGGGATGAGCAGTTCTTC
size: -; D: TRBD2; V: TRBV7-2; J: TRBJ2-5; CDR3: CASSLSGRGETQYF; DNA: TGTGCCAGCAGCTTAAGCGGGAGAGGTGAGACCCAGTACTTC
size: -; D: -; V: TRBV2; J: TRBJ2-3; CDR3: CASSEIGRGRTDTQYF; DNA: TGTGCCAGCAGTGAAATCGGGCGGGGGCGCACAGATACGCAGTATTTT
size: -; D: TRBD1; V: TRBV10-3; J: TRBJ1-1; CDR3: CATTPTGSSPYTEAFF; DNA: TGTGCCACGACCCCGACAGGGAGTTCACCATACACTGAAGCTTTCTTT
size: -; D: TRBD2; V: TRBV4-1; J: TRBJ2-2; CDR3: CASSPSSGGTGELFF; DNA: TGCGCCAGCAGCCCTTCTAGCGGGGGGACCGGGGAGCTGTTTTTT
size: -; D: -; V: TRBV1; J: TRBJ1-2; CDR3: CTSSQDDRPYGYTF; DNA: TGCACCAGCAGCCAAGATGACAGACCCTATGGCTACACCTTC
size: -; D: TRBD2; V: TRBV7-2; J: TRBJ2-5; CDR3: CASSLATSGPTETQYF; DNA: TGTGCCAGCAGCCTTGCCACTAGCGGGCCCACCGAGACCCAGTACTTC
size: -; D: TRBD1; V: TRBV18; J: TRBJ1-2; CDR3: CASSPTGMRGYTF; DNA: TGTGCCAGCTCACCGACAGGGATGCGGGGCTACACCTTC
size: -; D: TRBD2; V: TRBV7-9; J: TRBJ2-1; CDR3: CASSPIAGGLNYNEQFF; DNA: TGTGCCAGCAGCCCCATAGCGGGGGGCCTTAACTACAATGAGCAGTTCTTC
size: -; D: -; V: TRBV2; J: TRBJ2-5; CDR3: CASSDSETQYF; DNA: TGTGCCAGCAGTGACTCGGAGACCCAGTACTTC
size: -; D: TRBD1; V: TRBV10-1; J: TRBJ2-7; CDR3: CASLLRDRCSYEQYF; DNA: TGCGCCAGCCTTCTCCGGGACAGGTGCTCCTACGAGCAGTACTTC
size: -; D: TRBD1; V: TRBV18; J: TRBJ1-6; CDR3: CASSHGTGRAPALHF; DNA: TGTGCCAGCTCACACGGGACAGGGAGGGCTCCGGCCCTCCACTTT
size: -; D: -; V: TRBV28; J: TRBJ1-3; CDR3: CASSLSAAGNTIYF; DNA: TGTGCCAGCAGTTTATCCGCAGCTGGAAACACCATATATTTT
size: -; D: -; V: TRBV19; J: TRBJ1-1; CDR3: CASSIAVIPGDTEAFF; DNA: TGTGCCAGTAGTATTGCAGTCATCCCGGGGGACACTGAAGCTTTCTTT
size: -; D: TRBD2; V: TRBV5-4; J: TRBJ2-1; CDR3: CASSLAGTSAHEQFF; DNA: TGTGCCAGCAGCTTGGCCGGGACTAGCGCACATGAGCAGTTCTTC
size: -; D: TRBD2; V: TRBV6-5; J: TRBJ2-3; CDR3: CASRREGGTDTQYF; DNA: TGTGCCAGCAGACGGGAGGGAGGCACAGATACGCAGTATTTT